The clone carrying this T cell receptor beta chain has a count of ten or more. The data originate from a study of T-cell reconstitution after alpha-beta-depleted transplantation in children. Unique molecular identifiers were used to barcode this TCRbeta library. TCRdb called the PCR reads again in MiXCR, with one record for every CDR3 protein. The data hold hundreds of thousands of distinct CDR3 sequences, with more than 9% observed a single time. With 2 bases removed from V and 2 bases from J, the gap between germline ends came to 6 bases. The CDR3 spans 13 residues. Germline V gene sequence: CDR1 SNHLY, CDR2 FYNNEI.

This clonotype originated in a human donor who donated a stem cell graft to a child with acute myeloid leukemia. The sample was PBMCs from the stem cell graft donor, taken from the stem cell graft. This rearrangement joins TRBV2 to TRBJ2-5, with D uncertain. Here the CDR3 reads CASSENVQETQYF. The CDR3 DNA sequence: TGTGCCAGCAGTGAAAATGTGCAAGAGACCCAGTACTTC.